Shown below are 19 T cell receptor beta chains from a single sample sequenced in a study of beta chain features in type 1 diabetes. Overall study findings and caveats: Type 1 diabetes patients had moderately but significantly shorter TCRB CDR3s in all four CD4+ subsets.

The antigens these receptors bind are not known. Expressed TCRB transcripts were sequenced because the entire RNA isolate underwent reverse transcription. Some clones are missing from TCRdb's copy, which holds only in-frame ones; the method was immunoSEQ multiplex PCR. The sample contains a few hundred thousand clones, around a tenth of which appear only once. Source material: central memory CD4+ T cells from blood. All receptors come from a man aged 30-40 years with type 1 diabetes.

There are many counts of this clone. CDR3 sequence reads: CASSLGPRPRGLYNEQFF. The CDR3 coding sequence is TGTGCCAGCAGTTTGGGTCCACGTCCCAGGGGGCTATACAATGAGCAGTTCTTC. This chain joins TRBV27 and TRBJ2-1; 8 bases are shared with TRBD1. CDR1 is MNHEY, CDR2 SMNVEV, per germline (reference sequence). The junction had 14 bases not matched to a gene; V was cut back by 3 bases and J by 4 bases. The CDR3 totals 18 residues.

This clone was picked up many times. The chain uses TRBV7-9 and TRBJ1-1; the match to TRBD1 covers 7 bases. The CDR3 runs to 14 residues. The ends lost 5 bases at V and 4 bases at J; junction bases unmatched: 7. In germline, CDR1 is SEHNR, CDR2 FQNEAQ (reference sequence). CDR3 bases: TGTGCCAGCAGCGCGATGACAGGGACCACTGAAGCTTTCTTT. Its protein is CASSAMTGTTEAFF.

The genes are TRBV28 and TRBJ1-5, with TRBD1 identical over 9 bases. CDR3 length: 15 residues. Trimming at V came to 6 bases and at J to 2 bases, leaving 5 bases not matched to a gene. Germline V gives CDR1 MDHEN, CDR2 SYDVKM. For the CDR3, the DNA is TGTGCCAGCAGGCCGGACAGGGGCGGCAATCAGCCCCAGCATTTT. It translates to CASRPDRGGNQPQHF. Full variable domain (remainder filled in from reference TRBV28 and TRBJ1-5): DVKVTQSSRYLVKRTGEKVFLECVQDMDHENMFWYRQDPGLGLRLIYFSYDVKMKEKGDIPEGYSVSREKKERFSLILESASTNQTSMYLCASRPDRGGNQPQHFGDGTRLSIL.

This clone has a handful of counts. The V and J genes are TRBV5-5 and TRBJ2-1, with D unresolved. Germline lookup yields CDR1 SGHKS and CDR2 YYEKEE (reference sequence). The CDR3 covers 12 residues. Trimming left V 1 base short and J 4 bases short, with 3 bases between. The CDR3 coding sequence is TGTGCCAGCAGCTTGAGTTACAATGAGCAGTTCTTC. Protein: CASSLSYNEQFF.

The V and J genes are TRBV7-2 and TRBJ2-5; 12 positions match TRBD2. Germline CDR1 is SGHTA and CDR2 is FQGNSA. The CDR3 is made up of 16 amino acids. V lost 4 bases, J lost 5 bases, and 8 bases stayed unmatched. DNA for the CDR3: TGTGCCAGCAGCTCCCGCGGACTAGCGGGATCGGAGACCCAGTACTTC. Protein sequence: CASSSRGLAGSETQYF.

This clone came up many times. This chain connects TRBV5-4 to TRBJ2-3; 12 bases align to TRBD1. The germline V gene has CDR1 SGHNT and CDR2 YYREEE (reference sequence). With 6 bases clipped from V and 6 bases from J, the junction kept 8 bases outside the gene matches. The CDR3 sequence is 15 residues long. CDR3 nucleotides: TGTGCCAGCACCTTCGGGACAGGGGGCCACGATACGCAGTATTTT. Translation: CASTFGTGGHDTQYF.

The chain is built from TRBV7-2 and TRBJ1-2; 8 bases line up with TRBD1. Germline V gene sequence: CDR1 SGHTA, CDR2 FQGNSA. The CDR3 consists of 14 residues. V gave up 1 base and J gave up 6 bases; unmatched junction bases: 4. CDR3 residues: CASSLGQGSDGYTF. CDR3 nucleotides: TGTGCCAGCAGCTTAGGACAGGGGAGCGATGGCTACACCTTC.

This clone came up a few times. The chain has TRBV13 and TRBJ2-7, with D tentatively TRBD1 or TRBD2 (5 bases each). Between the trimmed V and J ends, which lost 5 bases and 9 bases, there was a span of 23 bases. This CDR3 contains 15 residues. CDR1 PRHDT and CDR2 FYEKMQ come from the germline V gene (reference sequence). The CDR3 sequence is CASSPSGTVSLGQYF. The CDR3 DNA reads TGTGCCAGCAGCCCCTCCGGGACCGTGTCTTTGGGGCAGTACTTC.

The chain has TRBV6-5 and TRBJ2-5; D gene unclear. CDR3 size: 11 residues. CDR1 MNHEY and CDR2 SVGAGI come from the germline V gene. Deletions cut 4 bases from V and 7 bases from J, with 7 bases between. CDR3 protein: CASSSTTTQYF. In DNA, the CDR3 is TGTGCCAGCAGTTCTACTACGACCCAGTACTTC.

This sequence joins TRBV6-6 and TRBJ2-1, with 13 bases lining up with TRBD2. The germline gives CDR1 MNHNY, CDR2 SVGAGI (reference sequence). The CDR3 spans 15 residues. V was pared by 6 bases and J by 12 bases, with 11 bases of the junction left unmatched. In nucleotides, the CDR3 is TGTGCCAGCAGGGTGGGCGGACTAGCGGGAGATGGGCAGTTCTTC. Translated: CASRVGGLAGDGQFF.

The chain joins TRBV9 to TRBJ2-1; the match to TRBD1 covers 7 bases. Germline V CDR1 and CDR2: SGDLS, YYNGEE. With 0 bases clipped from V and 8 bases from J, the junction kept 11 bases outside the gene matches. This CDR3 spans 16 amino acids. Here the CDR3 reads CASSVGIGGNSHEQFF. DNA for the CDR3: TGTGCCAGCAGCGTAGGCATAGGGGGCAATTCACATGAGCAGTTCTTC. The complete variable domain, with remaining parts taken from reference TRBV9 and TRBJ2-1, reads DSGVTQTPKHLITATGQRVTLRCSPRSGDLSVYWYQQSLDQGLQFLIQYYNGEERAKGNILERFSAQQFPDLHSELNLSSLELGDSALYFCASSVGIGGNSHEQFFGPGTRLTVL.

The chain is built from TRBV18 and TRBJ1-5; D not resolved. CDR1 and CDR2 (germline): KGHSH, LQKENI. V lost 6 bases to trimming and J lost 0 bases, with 6 bases between them. The CDR3 is made up of 13 amino acids. The CDR3 DNA sequence: TGTGCCAGCTCTTTGGATAGCAATCAGCCCCAGCATTTT. Amino acid sequence: CASSLDSNQPQHF.

This clone was recorded a few times. The chain uses TRBV28 and TRBJ1-2, with TRBD1 identical over 9 bases. In germline, CDR1 is MDHEN, CDR2 SYDVKM. J was trimmed by 4 bases and V by 5 bases; bases with no gene match: 8. The CDR3 runs 15 residues. The CDR3 is CASSTDMDRGYGYTF. CDR3 DNA sequence: TGTGCCAGCAGTACGGACATGGACAGGGGCTATGGCTACACCTTC.

V and J are TRBV13 and TRBJ2-7; 9 bases match TRBD1. Trimming removed 4 bases from V and 3 bases from J; junction bases left unmatched: 7. The CDR3 is 15 residues long. Germline V CDR1 and CDR2: PRHDT, FYEKMQ (reference sequence). The CDR3 coding sequence is TGTGCCAGCAGCTCACCAGACAGGGGGGTCTACGAGCAGTACTTC. The encoded protein is CASSSPDRGVYEQYF.

In this sample, this clone turned up many times. This chain joins TRBV18 and TRBJ1-2; TRBD1 matches 7 bases. From germline, CDR1 is KGHSH and CDR2 LQKENI. The CDR3 consists of 13 residues. The ends lost 4 bases at V and 4 bases at J; junction bases unmatched: 3. In DNA, the CDR3 is TGTGCCAGCTCACGGGACAGCTTCTATGGCTACACCTTC. This encodes CASSRDSFYGYTF.

This clone was picked up many times. The chain is built from TRBV19 and TRBJ2-3; TRBD2 aligns across 12 bases. There are 13 residues in the CDR3. Trimming cost V 7 bases and J 8 bases; bases outside gene matches: 4. The V gene's germline CDR1 is LNHDA and CDR2 SQIVND (reference sequence). CDR3 sequence: CASKTSGRTTQYF. CDR3 nucleotides: TGTGCCAGTAAGACTAGCGGGAGAACTACGCAGTATTTT.

This sequence joins TRBV5-6 and TRBJ2-5; no definite D call. There are 13 residues in the CDR3. Deletions cut 1 base from V and 1 base from J, with 5 bases between. CDR1 is SGHDT and CDR2 is YYEEEE in the germline V gene. CDR3 sequence reads: CASSLSIQETQYF. As DNA, the CDR3 is TGTGCCAGCAGCTTGTCCATCCAAGAGACCCAGTACTTC. The whole variable domain, filled in from reference TRBV5-6 and TRBJ2-5, reads DAGVTQSPTHLIKTRGQQVTLRCSPKSGHDTVSWYQQALGQGPQFIFQYYEEEERQRGNFPDRFSGHQFPNYSSELNVNALLLGDSALYLCASSLSIQETQYFGPGTRLLVL.

This clone was observed a few times. The chain carries TRBV29-1 and TRBJ2-2, with 9 bases identical to TRBD1. Trimming at V came to 7 bases and at J to 7 bases, leaving 16 bases not matched to a gene. Germline V gene data show CDR1 as SQVTM and CDR2 as ANQGSEA. The CDR3 runs to 16 residues. The CDR3 protein is CSAGTVGQGSGGELFF. The CDR3 DNA follows: TGCAGCGCCGGGACTGTTGGACAGGGGTCGGGCGGGGAGCTGTTTTTT.

The chain links TRBV11-3 to TRBJ2-1, with D possibly TRBD2 on 6 matching bases. V dropped 2 bases and J dropped 1 base, with 18 bases sitting between them. The CDR3 loop spans 18 amino acids. The germline gives CDR1 SGHNT, CDR2 YENEEA. This chain's CDR3 is CASSLNQGGSVSYNEQFF. DNA of the CDR3: TGTGCCAGCAGCTTAAACCAGGGAGGCTCCGTATCCTACAATGAGCAGTTCTTC.